This entry features one T cell receptor beta chain sequence. The antigen remains unidentified. TRB cDNA libraries were made by UMI-labeled 5' RACE. TCRdb re-called the 5' RACE reads, yielding one record per CDR3 amino acid sequence without DNA. The ten top clones account for roughly 15%, within a sample of tens of thousands of distinct CDR3 sequences. CDR3 length: 16 residues. The germline V gene encodes CDR1 SGHDN and CDR2 FVKESK. The source of the sample is a study of CXCR3-negative and CXCR3-positive naive CD8 T cells. Study-level results: Naive cells that were CXCR3-negative or CXCR3-positive used TRBV-TRBJ genes alike, while memory cells diverged.

Sequenced input: memory CD8+ T cells from blood. The source is a human donor in good health. Some clones in this sample may be carry-over from other donors' samples. This rearrangement joins TRBV14 to TRBJ1-6; the D call from TCRdb, TRBD1, cannot be confirmed without DNA. This CDR3 is CASSQEIGTRNSPLHF.